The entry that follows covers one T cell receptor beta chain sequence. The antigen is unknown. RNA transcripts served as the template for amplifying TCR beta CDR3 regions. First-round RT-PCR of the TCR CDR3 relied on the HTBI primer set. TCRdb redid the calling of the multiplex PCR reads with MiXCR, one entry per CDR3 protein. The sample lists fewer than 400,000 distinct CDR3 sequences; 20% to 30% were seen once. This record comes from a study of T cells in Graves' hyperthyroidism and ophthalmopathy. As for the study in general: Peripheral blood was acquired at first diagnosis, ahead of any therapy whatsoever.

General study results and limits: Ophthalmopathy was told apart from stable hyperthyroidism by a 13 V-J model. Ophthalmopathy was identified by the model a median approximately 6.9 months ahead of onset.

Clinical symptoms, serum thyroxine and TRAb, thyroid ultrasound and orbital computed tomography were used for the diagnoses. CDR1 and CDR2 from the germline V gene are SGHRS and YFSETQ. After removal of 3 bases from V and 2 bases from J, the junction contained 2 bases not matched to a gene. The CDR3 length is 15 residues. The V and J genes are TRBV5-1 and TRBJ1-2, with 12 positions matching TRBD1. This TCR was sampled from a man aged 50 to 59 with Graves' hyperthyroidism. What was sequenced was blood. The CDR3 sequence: CASSSGQGANYGYTF. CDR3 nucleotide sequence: TGCGCCAGCAGCTCGGGACAGGGGGCGAACTATGGCTACACCTTC.